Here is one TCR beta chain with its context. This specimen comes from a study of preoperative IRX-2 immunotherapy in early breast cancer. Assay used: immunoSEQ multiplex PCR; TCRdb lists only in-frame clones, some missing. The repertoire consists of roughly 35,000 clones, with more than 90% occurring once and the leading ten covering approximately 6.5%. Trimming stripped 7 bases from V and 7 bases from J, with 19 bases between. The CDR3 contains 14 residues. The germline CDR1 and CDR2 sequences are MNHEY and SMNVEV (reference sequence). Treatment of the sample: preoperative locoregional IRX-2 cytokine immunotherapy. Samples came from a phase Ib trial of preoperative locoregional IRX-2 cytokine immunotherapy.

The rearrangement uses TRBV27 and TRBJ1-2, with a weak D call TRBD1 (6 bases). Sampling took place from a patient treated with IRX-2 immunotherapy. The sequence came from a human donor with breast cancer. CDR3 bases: TGTGCCAGCACCACAGGGAGGAGATACGGTGGCTACACCTTC. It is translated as CASTTGRRYGGYTF.